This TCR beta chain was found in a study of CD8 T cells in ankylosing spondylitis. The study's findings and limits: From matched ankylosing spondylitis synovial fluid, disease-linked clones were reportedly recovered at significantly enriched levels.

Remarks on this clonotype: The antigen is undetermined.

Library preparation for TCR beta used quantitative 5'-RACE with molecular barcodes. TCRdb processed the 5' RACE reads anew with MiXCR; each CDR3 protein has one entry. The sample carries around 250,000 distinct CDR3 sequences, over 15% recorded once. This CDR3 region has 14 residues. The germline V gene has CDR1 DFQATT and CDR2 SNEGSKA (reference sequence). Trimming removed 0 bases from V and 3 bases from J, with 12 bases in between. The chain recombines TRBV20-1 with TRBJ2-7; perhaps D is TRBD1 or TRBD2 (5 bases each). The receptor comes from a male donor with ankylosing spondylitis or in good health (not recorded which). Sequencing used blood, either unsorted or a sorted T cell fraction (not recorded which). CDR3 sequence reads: CSARDFRDDYEQYF. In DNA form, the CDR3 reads TGCAGTGCTAGAGATTTCAGGGACGACTACGAGCAGTACTTC.